One sample yielded the 31 T cell receptor beta chains listed below, sequenced in a study of blood T cell repertoires in COVID-19 (dated by TCRdb to 2020 to 2021). Library preparation was by the immunoSEQ multiplex PCR assay. Drawn from immuneACCESS, this table holds only the in-frame rearrangements with V and J called that TCRdb kept. Clones are partly lost; checked studies trace under half to an unresolved V gene and leave the rest unexplained. Here the sample has approximately 170,000 clones; more than 80% occur a single time. Of the sample, under 13% is held by the ten largest clones. Sequenced: peripheral blood. All receptors derive from a human donor in a cohort sampled during active COVID-19.

The chain links TRBV10-3 to TRBJ2-5, with D possibly matching TRBD1 (6 bases). Germline V CDR1 and CDR2: ENHRY, SYGVKD. The V end lost 0 bases, the J end lost 5 bases, and 13 bases lay between the germline ends. This CDR3 is 15 amino acids long. The CDR3 is CAISESTGYGETQYF. The CDR3 DNA is TGTGCCATCAGTGAGTCAACAGGGTATGGGGAGACCCAGTACTTC.

This chain uses TRBV20-1 with TRBJ2-3, with a possible D match to TRBD1 (5 bases). The CDR3 has 11 amino acids. Trimming pared 5 bases from V and 8 bases from J, leaving 11 bases between. Germline V gene sequence: CDR1 DFQATT, CDR2 SNEGSKA (reference sequence). The CDR3 DNA reads TGCAGTGCTGAGGACATAGGTACGCAGTATTTT. It yields the protein CSAEDIGTQYF.

The chain has TRBV4-3 and TRBJ1-5; unclear D gene. V lost 0 bases and J 0 bases, leaving 9 bases between the germline ends. Germline CDR1 is LGHNA and CDR2 is YSLEER. The CDR3 consists of 16 residues. The CDR3 region has the DNA TGCGCCAGCAGCCAAGATGGACTCGTTAGCAATCAGCCCCAGCATTTT. Translation: CASSQDGLVSNQPQHF.

This clone appeared a single time. The chain has TRBV6-6 and TRBJ1-5; TRBD1 aligns across 8 bases. This CDR3 comprises 12 residues. Germline V gene data show CDR1 as MNHNY and CDR2 as SVGAGI (reference sequence). J was trimmed by 9 bases and V by 5 bases; bases with no gene match: 3. DNA for the CDR3: TGTGCCAGCAGTCGACAGGGGACGCCCCAGCATTTT. Its protein is CASSRQGTPQHF.

The chain combines TRBV7-2 with TRBJ2-7; 12 bases align to TRBD2. The CDR3 length is 16 residues. The germline CDR1 and CDR2 sequences are SGHTA and FQGNSA. With V trimmed by 5 bases and J by 4 bases, 9 bases remained unmatched. CDR3 protein: CASSPLTSGSGYEQYF. The CDR3 DNA reads TGTGCCAGCAGCCCCTTGACTAGCGGGAGTGGTTACGAGCAGTACTTC. Variable domain in full (rest from reference TRBV7-2 and TRBJ2-7): GAGVSQSPSNKVTEKGKDVELRCDPISGHTALYWYRQSLGQGLEFLIYFQGNSAPDKSGLPSDRFSAERTGGSVSTLTIQRTQQEDSAVYLCASSPLTSGSGYEQYFGPGTRLTVT.

Written as DNA, the CDR3 is TGTGCCAGCAGTGAAGCGGGGACTAGCGGCGGGACCCAGTACTTC. Amino acids: CASSEAGTSGGTQYF. The J gene is TRBJ2-5, the V gene TRBV2; 11 bases map to TRBD2. Trimming took 0 bases from V and 7 from J; bases not matched to a gene: 4. The CDR3 consists of 15 residues. Germline V gene lookup returns CDR1 SNHLY and CDR2 FYNNEI.

This clone was observed once. The chain is built from TRBV4-3 and TRBJ1-1; D unresolved. CDR3 length: 14 residues. Trimming took 4 bases from V and 8 from J, leaving 17 bases between them. Per germline, CDR1 LGHNA and CDR2 YSLEER. This CDR3 reads CASSPHAGSQEAFF. CDR3 sequence (DNA): TGCGCCAGCAGCCCTCATGCGGGGAGCCAAGAAGCTTTCTTT.

This sequence joins TRBV4-3 and TRBJ2-4; the match to TRBD1 covers 9 bases. The trim removed 5 bases at V and 7 bases at J, leaving 6 bases unmatched. This CDR3 has 14 residues. The germline V gene encodes CDR1 LGHNA and CDR2 YSLEER. In DNA form, the CDR3 reads TGCGCCAGCAGCTCTCGGACAGGGGATAACATTCAGTACTTC. Its protein product is CASSSRTGDNIQYF.

The rearrangement links TRBV7-2 to TRBJ2-3, with 7 bases matching TRBD1. The germline CDR1 and CDR2 sequences are SGHTA and FQGNSA. V shed 5 bases and J 3 bases; nucleotides not matched to a gene: 5. The CDR3 has 14 residues. For the CDR3, the DNA is TGTGCCAGCAGCGTAAGGGACAGAACAGATACGCAGTATTTT. Its protein is CASSVRDRTDTQYF.

CDR3 protein: CASSEFESLNTEAFF. The CDR3, as DNA: TGTGCCAGCAGTGAATTTGAGTCCTTGAACACTGAAGCTTTCTTT. The V gene is TRBV25-1, the J gene TRBJ1-1; no clear D gene. This CDR3 has 15 amino acids. Looked up from germline, CDR1 is MGHDK and CDR2 is SYGVNS. V lost 1 base and J lost 0, with 9 bases in between.

The chain links TRBV2 to TRBJ2-3, with D possibly matching TRBD1 (6 bases). This CDR3 has 14 amino acids. Germline V lookup: CDR1 SNHLY, CDR2 FYNNEI. The V end was cut by 4 bases, the J end by 4 bases, with 12 bases between. The DNA for the CDR3 is TGTGCCAGCAGTGCAGGGGCAGAGGCAGATACGCAGTATTTT. It yields the protein CASSAGAEADTQYF.

The rearrangement joins TRBV19 to TRBJ2-3, with D tentatively TRBD1 (6 bases). In germline, CDR1 is LNHDA, CDR2 SQIVND (reference sequence). Trimming took off 10 bases at V and 1 base at J, with 12 bases between the two ends. This CDR3 has 13 residues. This CDR3 is CATQPGGTDTQYF. CDR3 coding DNA: TGTGCCACACAACCAGGGGGCACAGATACGCAGTATTTT.

The chain is built from TRBV2 and TRBJ2-6; no firm D call. Trimming removed 11 bases at V and 0 bases at J, with 14 bases between. Germline loops: CDR1 SNHLY, CDR2 FYNNEI. This CDR3 comprises 15 residues. The CDR3 is CAVEPSSSGANVLTF. CDR3 nucleotide sequence: TGTGCCGTAGAACCTTCAAGCTCTGGGGCCAACGTCCTGACTTTC.

The V call is TRBV5-6, the J call TRBJ2-5; D is perhaps TRBD2 (5 bases). The CDR3 covers 13 residues. V was clipped by 0 bases and J by 5 bases, with 8 bases between them. Germline CDR1 SGHDT, CDR2 YYEEEE. The CDR3 DNA is TGTGCCAGCAGCTTGGGGTCGGGGGAGACCCAGTACTTC. Amino acids: CASSLGSGETQYF.

The chain recombines TRBV18 with TRBJ2-5; D possibly corresponds to TRBD2 (6 bases). Germline CDR1 is KGHSH and CDR2 is LQKENI. CDR3 size: 15 residues. With 2 bases removed from V and 0 bases from J, the gap between germline ends came to 10 bases. In DNA, the CDR3 is TGTGCCAGCTCACCAGCTGCGGGGTACCAAGAGACCCAGTACTTC. Its protein is CASSPAAGYQETQYF. Using reference TRBV18 and TRBJ2-5 for the parts outside the CDR3, the full variable domain is NAGVMQNPRHLVRRRGQEARLRCSPMKGHSHVYWYRQLPEEGLKFMVYLQKENIIDESGMPKERFSAEFPKEGPSILRIQQVVRGDSAAYFCASSPAAGYQETQYFGPGTRLLVL.

This clone was seen only a few times. This chain links TRBV21-1 with TRBJ2-1; the table's D call, TRBD2, was not checked against the DNA. TRBV21-1 is shown as a pseudogene. The CDR3 totals 17 residues. The CDR3 loop is CASRLYGGAFDWNEQFF. The CDR3 nucleotides are TGTGCCAGCCGATTATACGGGGGGGCATTTGATTGGAATGAGCAGTTCTTC.

The gene calls are TRBV21-1 and TRBJ2-3; no DNA check was done on the table's D call, TRBD2. TRBV21-1 is assigned pseudogene status. The CDR3 has 21 amino acids. CDR3 sequence: CASSNFLTGTSGRVSTDTQYF. The CDR3 DNA sequence: TGTGCCAGCAGCAACTTTCTCACCGGGACTAGCGGGAGGGTAAGCACAGATACGCAGTATTTT.

This chain's CDR3 is CASSLSGSSYEQYF. The CDR3, as DNA: TGCGCCAGCAGCCTAAGCGGTAGCTCCTACGAGCAGTACTTC. This chain joins TRBV5-1 and TRBJ2-7; the D gene is possibly TRBD2 (5 bases). CDR3 length: 14 residues. The V end lost 4 bases, the J end lost 0 bases, and 11 bases lay between the germline ends. Germline-derived CDR1 and CDR2 are SGHRS and YFSETQ.

The CDR3: CASSQDVGLAGIYTGELFF. The DNA for the CDR3 is TGCGCCAGCAGCCAAGATGTAGGGCTAGCGGGGATTTACACCGGGGAGCTGTTTTTT. V and J are TRBV4-3 and TRBJ2-2; TRBD2 aligns across 9 bases. Germline V gives CDR1 LGHNA, CDR2 YSLEER. The CDR3 extends over 19 amino acids. V was clipped by 0 bases and J by 3 bases; unmatched bases: 11.

The rearrangement joins TRBV7-2 to TRBJ2-3, with 12 bases identical to TRBD2. V was clipped by 5 bases and J by 2 bases; unmatched bases: 5. Germline V lookup: CDR1 SGHTA, CDR2 FQGNSA. The CDR3 is 16 residues long. The CDR3 bases are TGTGCCAGCAGCCTCGGACTAGCGGGACTCACAGATACGCAGTATTTT. It yields the protein CASSLGLAGLTDTQYF. The variable domain in full, with the rest retrieved from reference TRBV7-2 and TRBJ2-3, is GAGVSQSPSNKVTEKGKDVELRCDPISGHTALYWYRQSLGQGLEFLIYFQGNSAPDKSGLPSDRFSAERTGGSVSTLTIQRTQQEDSAVYLCASSLGLAGLTDTQYFGPGTRLTVL.

The genes are TRBV30 and TRBJ2-3, with 16 bases lining up with TRBD2. The V gene's germline CDR1 is GTSNPN and CDR2 SVGIG (reference sequence). The CDR3 has 15 residues. J was trimmed by 6 bases and V by 6 bases; bases with no gene match: 6. The DNA of the CDR3 is TGTGCCTGCACTGGGACTAGCGGGGGGGCGGATACGCAGTATTTT. It is translated as CACTGTSGGADTQYF.

The chain combines TRBV14 with TRBJ2-3; no firm D call. Germline CDR1 is SGHDN and CDR2 is FVKESK. CDR3 length equals 15 residues. V shed 0 bases and J shed 0 bases, with 7 bases lying between them. CDR3 sequence: CASSQEWRSTDTQYF. The CDR3 DNA is TGTGCCAGCAGCCAAGAGTGGCGGAGCACAGATACGCAGTATTTT.

This clone was observed a single time. The chain carries TRBV5-4 and TRBJ2-3; a weak D match, TRBD2 (6 bases). The CDR3 totals 12 residues. Germline loops: CDR1 SGHNT, CDR2 YYREEE (reference sequence). With 6 bases removed from V and 1 base from J, the gap between germline ends came to 6 bases. CDR3 nucleotide sequence: TGTGCCAGCACTAGCGGCACAGATACGCAGTATTTT. It codes for CASTSGTDTQYF.

The chain links TRBV18 to TRBJ2-7; the D is unclear. Germline values: CDR1 KGHSH, CDR2 LQKENI. The V end lost 4 bases, the J end lost 2 bases, and 6 bases lay between the germline ends. This CDR3 has 12 amino acids. The CDR3 DNA follows: TGTGCCAGCTCACGGCAGGCCTACGAGCAGTACTTC. As protein: CASSRQAYEQYF.

The genes are TRBV11-2 and TRBJ1-4; TRBD1 aligns across 7 bases. CDR3 size: 15 residues. J was trimmed by 4 bases and V by 2 bases; bases with no gene match: 4. The germline CDR1 and CDR2 sequences are SGHAT and FQNNGV. Here the CDR3 DNA reads TGTGCCAGCAGCTTAAACGACAGGGTTAATGAAAAACTGTTTTTT. It is translated as CASSLNDRVNEKLFF.

The J gene is TRBJ2-5, the V gene TRBV7-8; D gene unclear. With 4 bases removed from V and 4 bases from J, the gap between germline ends came to 13 bases. CDR3 length: 14 amino acids. The V gene's germline CDR1 is SGHVS and CDR2 FQNEAQ. CDR3 loop: CASSSPWIAETQYF. The CDR3 nucleotides read TGTGCCAGCAGCTCCCCGTGGATAGCAGAGACCCAGTACTTC.

This clone came up a few times. Other DNA sequences within the sample encode an identical CDR3. The gene calls are TRBV14 and TRBJ2-5, with a weak D call TRBD1 (6 bases). This CDR3 contains 14 residues. Germline lookup yields CDR1 SGHDN and CDR2 FVKESK. V lost 4 bases to trimming and J lost 1 base, with 10 bases between them. CDR3 amino acids: CASSLGQLQETQYF. CDR3 bases: TGTGCCAGCAGCCTCGGACAGCTCCAAGAGACCCAGTACTTC.

Details on this clone: The identical CDR3 is also encoded by other nucleotide sequences in the sample. The chain is built from TRBV12-3 or TRBV12-4 and TRBJ2-7; D uncertain. The CDR3 consists of 13 residues. With 1 base removed from V and 4 bases from J, the gap between germline ends came to 8 bases. The CDR3 loop reads CASSLGASYEQYF. The CDR3 DNA follows: TGTGCCAGCAGTTTAGGCGCTTCTTACGAGCAGTACTTC.

The chain recombines TRBV10-1 with TRBJ2-1; D call uncertain. The CDR3 has 15 amino acids. Deletions cut 3 bases from V and 6 bases from J, with 15 bases between. Germline assignment: CDR1 WNHNN and CDR2 SYGVQD (reference sequence). CDR3 amino acids: CASSDRNRRLNEQFF. The CDR3 region has the DNA TGCGCCAGCAGTGACCGGAACCGAAGACTCAATGAGCAGTTCTTC.

This clone was counted only a few times. The chain links TRBV3-1 (or the pseudogene TRBV3-2) to TRBJ1-4, with TRBD1 matching 8 bases. The V gene end was trimmed by 4 bases and the J gene end by 6 bases; junction bases not matched to a gene: 7. CDR1 LGHDT and CDR2 YNNKEL come from the germline V gene (reference sequence). This CDR3 is built from 15 residues. CDR3 nucleotide sequence: TGTGCCAGCAGCCCGGGGACAGGAGGCGATGAAAAACTGTTTTTT. Translating it yields CASSPGTGGDEKLFF.

V is TRBV18 and J is TRBJ1-1; 11 nucleotides agree with TRBD1. The CDR3 is made up of 15 amino acids. J gave up 11 bases and V 2 bases, and 10 bases lay outside the gene matches. CDR1 and CDR2 from the germline V gene are KGHSH and LQKENI. The CDR3 coding sequence is TGTGCCAGCTCACCAGACACCGGGACAGGGGGTTCGGCTTTCTTT. Translated: CASSPDTGTGGSAFF.